These 23 T cell receptor beta chains share one sample of origin, sequenced in a study of T cell changes during pregnancy in multiple sclerosis. Generated by immunoSEQ multiplex PCR, the TCRdb table keeps only in-frame clones and is missing some. The table lists around 73,000 clones, 85% to 95% of them singletons. Sequencing was performed on peripheral blood, taken in the third trimester of pregnancy. The receptors shown here come from a female donor in good health, enrolled as a control in a pregnancy study.

J is TRBJ2-7 and V is TRBV6-1; D is possibly TRBD1 (6 bases). V was shortened by 2 bases and J by 3 bases, with 11 bases between the two germline ends. Germline V CDR1 and CDR2: MNHNS, SASEGT. This CDR3 region has 14 residues. The CDR3 spells CASSEQGNRYEQYF. The CDR3 region has the DNA TGTGCCAGCAGTGAACAGGGGAACCGCTACGAGCAGTACTTC.

The V gene is TRBV28, the J gene TRBJ2-7; 12 bases match TRBD2. Trimming removed 5 bases from V and 3 bases from J; junction bases left unmatched: 8. Germline CDR1 is MDHEN and CDR2 is SYDVKM. This CDR3 has 16 residues. CDR3 nucleotide sequence: TGTGCCAGCAGTAAACCCGGGACTAGCGGGCACTACGAGCAGTACTTC. Residues: CASSKPGTSGHYEQYF. The variable domain in full, with the rest retrieved from reference TRBV28 and TRBJ2-7, is DVKVTQSSRYLVKRTGEKVFLECVQDMDHENMFWYRQDPGLGLRLIYFSYDVKMKEKGDIPEGYSVSREKKERFSLILESASTNQTSMYLCASSKPGTSGHYEQYFGPGTRLTVT.

This clone was observed once. The chain couples TRBV5-1 to TRBJ1-2; a weak D match, TRBD1 (6 bases). Germline loops: CDR1 SGHRS, CDR2 YFSETQ. The CDR3 is 13 residues long. The V gene lost 4 bases and the J gene lost 7 bases, with 14 bases spanning the gap. For the CDR3, the DNA is TGCGCCAGCAGCGAAAACAGGGAGTCTGGCTACACCTTC. Translation gives CASSENRESGYTF.

This chain joins TRBV2 and TRBJ2-3; 10 bases fit TRBD2. The CDR3 length is 15 residues. With V trimmed by 2 bases and J by 1 base, 0 bases remained unmatched. Germline CDR1 SNHLY, CDR2 FYNNEI. The CDR3: CASSESGGGTDTQYF. The CDR3 nucleotides read TGTGCCAGCAGTGAAAGCGGGGGGGGCACAGATACGCAGTATTTT.

The chain is built from TRBV6-1 and TRBJ2-3, with TRBD2 matching 10 bases. CDR1 and CDR2 (germline): MNHNS, SASEGT. The trim removed 1 base at V and 1 base at J, leaving 2 bases unmatched. CDR3 length: 16 residues. The CDR3 loop reads CASSEELAGGTDTQYF. The CDR3 nucleotides are TGTGCCAGCAGTGAAGAGCTAGCGGGAGGCACAGATACGCAGTATTTT.

This clone occurred a few times. J is TRBJ1-6 and V is TRBV6-5; 8 nucleotides match TRBD1. The CDR3 consists of 13 residues. Germline values: CDR1 MNHEY, CDR2 SVGAGI. V shed 10 bases, J shed 10 bases, and the junction held 9 bases outside the gene matches. The CDR3 nucleotides are TGTGCCACCTTCGGACAGGGCGGATCACCCCTCCACTTT. This gives the protein CATFGQGGSPLHF.

The CDR3 sequence is CASSFELAGAYEQYF. The CDR3 DNA follows: TGTGCCAGCAGCTTTGAACTAGCGGGAGCCTACGAGCAGTACTTC. The chain uses TRBV5-8 and TRBJ2-7; TRBD2 matches at 11 bases. V dropped 2 bases and J dropped 2; count of bases not matched to a gene: 3. The CDR3 runs 15 residues. Germline CDR1 is SGHTS and CDR2 is YDEGEE.

The CDR3 DNA follows: TGTGCCAGCAGCCCCGGACAGGGACGTGGCTACACCTTC. It specifies CASSPGQGRGYTF. The genes are TRBV7-3 and TRBJ1-2; 8 bases line up with TRBD1. The J segment lost 7 bases and the V segment lost 5 bases, leaving 6 bases of the junction unmatched. Germline V gives CDR1 SGHTA, CDR2 FQGTGA. CDR3 length: 13 amino acids. Full variable domain (remainder filled in from reference TRBV7-3 and TRBJ1-2): GAGVSQTPSNKVTEKGKYVELRCDPISGHTALYWYRQSLGQGPEFLIYFQGTGAADDSGLPNDRFFAVRPEGSVSTLKIQRTERGDSAVYLCASSPGQGRGYTFGSGTRLTVV.

This chain joins TRBV7-2 and TRBJ2-3; 7 nucleotides match TRBD2. This CDR3 has 14 residues. V dropped 2 bases and J dropped 4; count of bases not matched to a gene: 3. CDR1 is SGHTA and CDR2 is FQGNSA in the germline V gene. For the CDR3, the DNA is TGTGCCAGCAGCTTACTAGGGAGGGCAGATACGCAGTATTTT. Translation gives CASSLLGRADTQYF.

V and J are TRBV6-1 and TRBJ1-5; TRBD1 might be the D (5 bases). CDR3 length equals 15 residues. The V gene lost 2 bases and the J gene lost 8 bases, with 16 bases spanning the gap. Germline CDR1 and CDR2: MNHNS and SASEGT. In DNA form, the CDR3 reads TGTGCCAGCAGTGAAATTGGGACGGGAGGGGAGCCCCAGCATTTT. It is translated as CASSEIGTGGEPQHF.

The chain has TRBV28 and TRBJ2-7, with a weak D call TRBD1 (5 bases). The CDR3 runs to 14 residues. The germline V gene encodes CDR1 MDHEN and CDR2 SYDVKM. V lost 2 bases to trimming and J lost 2 bases, with 10 bases between them. CDR3 loop: CASSLLQATYEQYF. The CDR3 bases are TGTGCCAGCAGTTTACTACAGGCCACCTACGAGCAGTACTTC.

The chain has TRBV19 and TRBJ2-5; 9 positions agree with TRBD1. This CDR3 contains 16 residues. With V trimmed by 4 bases and J by 1 base, 7 bases remained unmatched. Germline assignment: CDR1 LNHDA and CDR2 SQIVND (reference sequence). Written as DNA, the CDR3 is TGTGCCAGTAGTACCGGGACAGGGAATTCCCAAGAGACCCAGTACTTC. Encoded protein: CASSTGTGNSQETQYF.

This rearrangement joins TRBV28 to TRBJ2-7; D call uncertain. Looked up from germline, CDR1 is MDHEN and CDR2 is SYDVKM. The CDR3 consists of 11 residues. V was trimmed by 3 bases and J by 3 bases, leaving 3 bases between them. The DNA for the CDR3 is TGTGCCAGCAGTTTCAGCTACGAGCAGTACTTC. Its protein product is CASSFSYEQYF.

This chain links TRBV6-1 with TRBJ2-5; D uncertain. Germline CDR1 reads MNHNS; CDR2 reads SASEGT. Trimming shortened V by 2 bases and J by 4 bases, and 8 bases separated the two germline ends. CDR3 length: 13 amino acids. Here the CDR3 reads CASSENTGETQYF. DNA for the CDR3: TGTGCCAGCAGTGAAAATACGGGAGAGACCCAGTACTTC.

This clone appeared a single time. The chain joins TRBV7-9 to TRBJ2-3; TRBD2 agrees at 9 bases. Trimming removed 7 bases from V and 6 bases from J; junction bases left unmatched: 8. CDR3 length: 14 amino acids. Germline CDR1 is SEHNR and CDR2 is FQNEAQ (reference sequence). The CDR3 nucleotides read TGTGCCAGCACCAGAGCGGGGGGACGGGATACGCAGTATTTT. Amino acid sequence: CASTRAGGRDTQYF.

The chain carries TRBV19 and TRBJ2-7, with 9 nucleotides matching TRBD2. The CDR3 extends over 15 amino acids. Germline CDR1 reads LNHDA; CDR2 reads SQIVND (reference sequence). V lost 3 bases and J lost 2; bases outside the gene matches: 5. The DNA for the CDR3 is TGTGCCAGTAGTATGGAGGCTAGCGGGACCTACGAGCAGTACTTC. It encodes CASSMEASGTYEQYF.

This chain links TRBV9 with TRBJ2-7; TRBD2 might be the D (6 bases). The CDR3 consists of 14 residues. V was clipped by 0 bases and J by 1 base, with 8 bases between them. Germline values: CDR1 SGDLS, CDR2 YYNGEE. The DNA of the CDR3 is TGTGCCAGCAGCGTAGTCGGGGGATCCTACGAGCAGTACTTC. Translating gives CASSVVGGSYEQYF.

This clone is a singleton in its sample. The chain is built from TRBV6-5 and TRBJ1-1; 7 positions match TRBD1. This CDR3 contains 14 residues. With 0 bases clipped from V and 11 bases from J, the junction kept 9 bases outside the gene matches. Germline V CDR1 and CDR2: MNHEY, SVGAGI. In DNA, the CDR3 is TGTGCCAGCAGTTACTCGAGAGGGGGCAGGGGGGCTTTCTTT. It yields the protein CASSYSRGGRGAFF.

The CDR3 DNA sequence: TGTGCCAGCAGCGCGGGACTAGCGGTCACAGATACGCAGTATTTT. It is translated as CASSAGLAVTDTQYF. The rearrangement uses TRBV9 and TRBJ2-3, with 11 positions matching TRBD2. V gave up 3 bases and J gave up 2 bases; unmatched junction bases: 2. Germline values: CDR1 SGDLS, CDR2 YYNGEE. The CDR3 totals 15 residues.

V gene TRBV7-9 combines with J gene TRBJ2-1; TRBD2 aligns across 10 bases. Losses at the gene ends were 3 bases for V and 8 bases for J; bases not matched to a gene: 7. Germline V CDR1 and CDR2: SEHNR, FQNEAQ (reference sequence). The CDR3 is 15 amino acids. CDR3: CASSFERGGIDEQFF. CDR3 DNA sequence: TGTGCCAGCAGCTTTGAGCGGGGGGGCATAGATGAGCAGTTCTTC.

V and J are TRBV7-6 and TRBJ2-2, with D unclear. Germline lookup yields CDR1 SGHVS and CDR2 FNYEAQ. This CDR3 region has 14 residues. V lost 1 base and J 7 bases, leaving 10 bases between the germline ends. CDR3 sequence reads: CASSLGSEVGELFF. CDR3 DNA: TGTGCCAGCAGCTTAGGATCCGAGGTCGGGGAGCTGTTTTTT.

V and J are TRBV29-1 and TRBJ2-7; the match to TRBD2 covers 11 bases. V trimming: 6 bases; J trimming: 5 bases; junction bases outside the gene matches: 9. The length of the CDR3 is 14 residues. Germline V CDR1 and CDR2: SQVTM, ANQGSEA. CDR3 in DNA: TGCAGCGTCATTAGCGGGAGGGCCGGCAACGAGCAGTACTTC. Residues: CSVISGRAGNEQYF.

The chain joins TRBV4-1 to TRBJ2-7, with 7 bases lining up with TRBD2. The V gene end was trimmed by 0 bases and the J gene end by 2 bases; junction bases not matched to a gene: 13. This CDR3 has 18 residues. Germline assignment: CDR1 MGHRA and CDR2 YSYEKL. The CDR3 DNA sequence: TGCGCCAGCAGCCAAGAACCGTTCGGGCTAGCGGCTACCTACGAGCAGTACTTC. Protein sequence: CASSQEPFGLAATYEQYF.